This TCR beta chain was sequenced for a study of shared clonotypes between healthy human individuals. Study summary: CD4 naive and memory got three plates each, CD8 naive two, CD8 memory one.

General study points: Naive subsets usually exceeded memory subsets in estimated richness.

This CDR3 spans 14 amino acids. Germline-derived CDR1 and CDR2 are SGHRS and YFSETQ. The trim removed 4 bases at V and 3 bases at J, leaving 4 bases unmatched. A word on this clone: Its target is unknown.

The repertoire was sequenced with immunoSEQ multiplex PCR; TCRdb's copy has only in-frame clones and lacks some. The sample has roughly 1 million clones, approximately 68% seen once. Sequenced sample: memory CD4+ T cells sorted from blood. Subset described: CD45RA-negative fraction. The sequence was obtained from a man aged 18 to 29 in good health. This rearrangement joins TRBV5-1 to TRBJ2-7; TRBD1 aligns across 10 bases. This chain's CDR3 is CASSIDRGLYEQYF. For the CDR3, the DNA is TGCGCCAGCAGCATCGACAGGGGGCTCTACGAGCAGTACTTC.